In its sample, the clone carrying this T cell receptor (beta chain) was seen a few times. Its antigen is unknown. These data belong to a study of T cell responses to AZD1222 COVID-19 vaccine. The study's findings and limits: Clonal diversity may have been underestimated, and the donors were mostly white British, with more females than males. A reported finding is that nearly half of spike-specific TCRs target unmutated variant regions. It was only a handful of AZD1222 recipients who were seropositive at baseline. The span of vaccine-associated CD4 TCRs extended across spike, with dominance at 160-218 and 743-854.

The length of the CDR3 is 14 residues. Looked up from germline, CDR1 is GTSNPN and CDR2 is SVGIG (reference sequence). V was clipped by 0 bases and J by 2 bases; unmatched bases: 2. The method was immunoSEQ multiplex PCR; TCRdb's version includes in-frame clones alone and lacks a portion of them. The table lists fewer than 90,000 clones, 90% to 95% of them singletons. The specimen comprised peripheral blood, sampled 28 days after the second AZD1222 dose. The chain couples TRBV30 to TRBJ2-7; 9 bases agree with TRBD2. The clonotype comes from an adult who received the AZD1222 COVID-19 vaccine. The CDR3: CAWSVASGTYEQYF. DNA of the CDR3: TGTGCCTGGAGTGTAGCTAGCGGGACCTACGAGCAGTACTTC. Combining the CDR3 with reference TRBV30 and TRBJ2-7 gives the whole variable domain SQTIHQWPATLVQPVGSPLSLECTVEGTSNPNLYWYRQAAGRGLQLLFYSVGIGQISSEVPQNLSASRPQDRQFILSSKKLLLSDSGFYLCAWSVASGTYEQYFGPGTRLTVT.